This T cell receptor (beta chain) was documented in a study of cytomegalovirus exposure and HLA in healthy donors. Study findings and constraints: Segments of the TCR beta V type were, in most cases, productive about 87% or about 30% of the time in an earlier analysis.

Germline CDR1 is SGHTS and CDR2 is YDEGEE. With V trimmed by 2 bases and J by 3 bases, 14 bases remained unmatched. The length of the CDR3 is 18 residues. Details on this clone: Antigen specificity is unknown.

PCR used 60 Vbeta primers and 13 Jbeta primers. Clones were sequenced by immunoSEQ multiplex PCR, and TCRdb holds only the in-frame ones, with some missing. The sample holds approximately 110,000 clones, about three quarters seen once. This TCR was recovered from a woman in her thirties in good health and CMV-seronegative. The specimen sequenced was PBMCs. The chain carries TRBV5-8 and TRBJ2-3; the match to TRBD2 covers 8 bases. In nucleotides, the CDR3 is TGTGCCAGCAGCTTAAGGACTCCCGGGAGGGTGGGAACAGATACGCAGTATTTT. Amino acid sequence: CASSLRTPGRVGTDTQYF.